This entry lists 32 T cell receptor beta chains sequenced from one sample in a study of shared clonotypes between healthy human individuals. Using immunoSEQ multiplex PCR, the repertoire was profiled, and TCRdb retains in-frame clones only, with some absent. The sample holds about 960,000 clones, 76% seen once. The sample taken for sequencing was memory CD4+ T cells sorted from blood. This sample's subset: CD45RA-negative fraction. Receptors originate from a young man in good health.

J is TRBJ2-5 and V is TRBV14, with TRBD2 identical over 10 bases. The CDR3 is 15 amino acids. With V trimmed by 0 bases and J by 7 bases, 5 bases remained unmatched. The germline V gene has CDR1 SGHDN and CDR2 FVKESK. CDR3 sequence: CASSQDSGRGRTQYF. The CDR3, as DNA: TGTGCCAGCAGCCAAGACAGCGGGAGGGGACGGACCCAGTACTTC. The full variable domain, rest sourced from reference TRBV14 and TRBJ2-5, is EAGVTQFPSHSVIEKGQTVTLRCDPISGHDNLYWYRRVMGKEIKFLLHFVKESKQDESGMPNNRFLAERTGGTYSTLKVQPAELEDSGVYFCASSQDSGRGRTQYFGPGTRLLVL.

The chain has TRBV28 and TRBJ2-1; a possible D gene is TRBD2 (6 bases). This CDR3 has 15 amino acids. CDR1 is MDHEN, CDR2 SYDVKM, per germline. Trimming left V 5 bases short and J 7 bases short, with 18 bases between. The CDR3: CASSPQLGAGNEQFF. For the CDR3, the DNA is TGTGCCAGCAGTCCTCAACTAGGGGCGGGGAATGAGCAGTTCTTC.

The rearrangement uses TRBV7-9 and TRBJ2-6; weak D call: TRBD2 (7 bases). Deletions cut 7 bases from V and 3 bases from J, with 13 bases between. The CDR3 loop spans 15 amino acids. CDR1 SEHNR and CDR2 FQNEAQ come from the germline V gene (reference sequence). CDR3 in amino acids: CASIRGAGGANVLTF. In DNA form, the CDR3 reads TGTGCCAGCATCCGGGGGGCAGGTGGGGCCAACGTCCTGACTTTC.

The chain has TRBV11-1 and TRBJ1-1; D uncertain. The CDR3 covers 13 residues. The V end was cut by 5 bases, the J end by 1 base, with 8 bases between. Germline V gives CDR1 SGHAT, CDR2 FQDESV (reference sequence). The DNA for the CDR3 is TGTGCCAGCAGCCAGCGGGGGAACACTGAAGCTTTCTTT. Encoded protein: CASSQRGNTEAFF.

This chain connects TRBV5-8 to TRBJ1-6; 9 bases line up with TRBD1. V lost 4 bases and J lost 7; bases outside the gene matches: 6. In germline, CDR1 is SGHTS, CDR2 YDEGEE. The CDR3 is 15 amino acids. CDR3 DNA: TGTGCCAGCAGCGTGCAGACAGGGGGGAATTCACCCCTCCACTTT. It translates to CASSVQTGGNSPLHF.

CDR3 nucleotides: TGTGCCAGCAGCTTCACCGGGACAGGCGACGGCTACACCTTC. This translates into CASSFTGTGDGYTF. The chain couples TRBV7-9 to TRBJ1-2; 8 bases line up with TRBD1. The trim removed 3 bases at V and 8 bases at J, leaving 8 bases unmatched. The CDR3 runs to 14 residues. Germline CDR1 reads SEHNR; CDR2 reads FQNEAQ (reference sequence).

J is TRBJ1-6 and V is TRBV7-9; 9 positions match TRBD1. The J segment lost 6 bases and the V segment lost 4 bases, leaving 7 bases of the junction unmatched. This CDR3 comprises 16 residues. Germline V gives CDR1 SEHNR, CDR2 FQNEAQ (reference sequence). The CDR3 region has the DNA TGTGCCAGCAGCTCAACACCGGGACAGGGTAATTCACCCCTCCACTTT. It yields the protein CASSSTPGQGNSPLHF.

J is TRBJ2-1 and V is TRBV28, with D unclear. Per germline, CDR1 MDHEN and CDR2 SYDVKM. The V end was cut by 5 bases, the J end by 8 bases, with 16 bases between. CDR3 size: 14 residues. The CDR3 DNA reads as TGTGCCAGCAGTACCCCTTCCGGCGTATATGAGCAGTTCTTC. Amino acids: CASSTPSGVYEQFF.

This rearrangement joins TRBV6-5 to TRBJ2-1; D might be TRBD2 (6 bases). The CDR3 contains 15 residues. Germline V gene data show CDR1 as MNHEY and CDR2 as SVGAGI. The V gene lost 5 bases and the J gene lost 2 bases, with 13 bases spanning the gap. The CDR3 coding sequence is TGTGCCAGCAGTCTCCGGGACTCAACCTACAATGAGCAGTTCTTC. It is translated as CASSLRDSTYNEQFF.

Here the CDR3 DNA reads TGTGCCAGCAGTTCCAGGACTGCGCCCAAGACCCAGTACTTC. It is translated as CASSSRTAPKTQYF. The chain has TRBV27 and TRBJ2-5; perhaps TRBD2 as D (5 bases). Trimming took 4 bases from V and 6 from J, leaving 15 bases between them. Germline V CDR1 and CDR2: MNHEY, SMNVEV (reference sequence). This CDR3 region has 14 residues.

V usage is TRBV6-1 and J usage is TRBJ1-6, with TRBD1 matching over 7 bases. The V segment lost 6 bases and the J segment 5 bases; nucleotides outside the gene matches: 4. The length of the CDR3 is 14 residues. CDR1 is MNHNS, CDR2 SASEGT, per germline. CDR3: CASRTTGDNSPLHF. As DNA, the CDR3 is TGTGCCAGCAGGACAACAGGGGATAATTCACCCCTCCACTTT.

CDR3 bases: TGTGCCAGCTCACAGGAGACAGGGACTCTTCAGTACTTC. Amino acids: CASSQETGTLQYF. This chain connects TRBV18 to TRBJ2-4; possible D gene TRBD1, 7 bases. V lost 4 bases, J lost 11 bases, and 15 bases lay in between. The CDR3 is 13 residues long. Per the germline V gene, CDR1 is KGHSH and CDR2 is LQKENI.

This chain links TRBV28 with TRBJ2-7; 7 nucleotides line up with TRBD1. Germline loops: CDR1 MDHEN, CDR2 SYDVKM. The CDR3 spans 15 residues. Losses at the gene ends were 6 bases for V and 2 bases for J; bases not matched to a gene: 10. CDR3 amino acids: CASSRAGTVAYEQYF. The DNA of the CDR3 is TGTGCCAGCAGCCGTGCCGGGACAGTTGCCTACGAGCAGTACTTC.

The chain links TRBV30 to TRBJ2-5; no reliable D call. CDR1 is GTSNPN, CDR2 SVGIG, per germline (reference sequence). This CDR3 spans 11 amino acids. Trimming cost V 1 base and J 5 bases, with 5 bases left between them. DNA for the CDR3: TGTGCCTGGAGTGACCGGGAGACCCAGTACTTC. Its translation is CAWSDRETQYF. The entire variable domain, with the rest obtained from reference TRBV30 and TRBJ2-5, is as follows: SQTIHQWPATLVQPVGSPLSLECTVEGTSNPNLYWYRQAAGRGLQLLFYSVGIGQISSEVPQNLSASRPQDRQFILSSKKLLLSDSGFYLCAWSDRETQYFGPGTRLLVL.

V is TRBV21-1 and J is TRBJ1-1. TRBV21-1 is recorded as a pseudogene. The CDR3 has 16 amino acids. The CDR3 protein is CASSLQRGRTNTEAFF. CDR3 in DNA: TGTGCCAGCAGCCTCCAACGGGGCAGAACCAACACTGAAGCTTTCTTT.

The chain recombines TRBV18 with TRBJ2-1; D remains unclear. From germline, CDR1 is KGHSH and CDR2 LQKENI. Trimming shortened V by 1 base and J by 5 bases, and 9 bases separated the two germline ends. The length of the CDR3 is 14 residues. The CDR3 DNA is TGTGCCAGCTCACCACGTCAGGTAAACAATGAGCAGTTCTTC. The encoded protein is CASSPRQVNNEQFF.

The chain combines TRBV7-9 with TRBJ1-1, with 8 bases aligning to TRBD1. The junction had 10 bases not matched to a gene; V was cut back by 4 bases and J by 0 bases. CDR1 is SEHNR, CDR2 FQNEAQ, per germline (reference sequence). This CDR3 comprises 17 residues. DNA for the CDR3: TGTGCCAGCAGCTCGCCGGGACAGGCGCCCATGAACACTGAAGCTTTCTTT. This gives the protein CASSSPGQAPMNTEAFF.

The chain carries TRBV25-1 and TRBJ1-3; the D is unclear. The CDR3 spans 16 residues. Germline-derived CDR1 and CDR2 are MGHDK and SYGVNS. Trimming stripped 2 bases from V and 1 base from J, with 12 bases between. The DNA for the CDR3 is TGTGCCAGCAGTGAAGCCCGTGGAAATTCTGGAAACACCATATATTTT. Translation: CASSEARGNSGNTIYF.

This clone was counted a single time. The V gene is TRBV5-4, the J gene TRBJ1-2; 8 bases map to TRBD1. CDR1 is SGHNT and CDR2 is YYREEE in the germline V gene (reference sequence). The CDR3 spans 14 residues. V dropped 4 bases and J dropped 4; count of bases not matched to a gene: 6. The CDR3 nucleotides read TGTGCCAGCAGCCTAGGACAGGGCAGCTATGGCTACACCTTC. Translation gives CASSLGQGSYGYTF.

The chain joins TRBV6-5 to TRBJ2-3; TRBD2 is a possible D gene (6 bases). Germline CDR1 and CDR2: MNHEY and SVGAGI. V lost 2 bases to trimming and J lost 7 bases, with 13 bases between them. This CDR3 is built from 14 residues. CDR3 in amino acids: CASSYGTGKNTQYF. CDR3 sequence (DNA): TGTGCCAGCAGTTACGGGACTGGGAAGAATACGCAGTATTTT.

The chain links TRBV4-2 to TRBJ2-1; 7 bases match TRBD2. This CDR3 contains 17 residues. Germline V lookup: CDR1 LGHNA, CDR2 YNFKEQ. With 1 base clipped from V and 0 bases from J, the junction kept 6 bases outside the gene matches. The chain's CDR3 is CASSQVVGGSSYNEQFF. In DNA form, the CDR3 reads TGTGCCAGCAGCCAAGTAGTCGGGGGGTCCTCCTACAATGAGCAGTTCTTC.

This clone was seen a handful of times. The J gene is TRBJ1-5, the V gene TRBV28; 7 bases align to TRBD1. V was pared by 8 bases and J by 2 bases, with 12 bases of the junction left unmatched. The CDR3 loop spans 16 amino acids. Germline CDR1 and CDR2: MDHEN and SYDVKM. The CDR3 nucleotides read TGTGCCAGCTTTACTTACAGGGGCGTTGGCAATCAGCCCCAGCATTTT. Translating gives CASFTYRGVGNQPQHF.

CDR3 in amino acids: CASIISGTGFADTQYF. Written as DNA, the CDR3 is TGTGCCAGCATCATTTCCGGGACAGGGTTCGCAGATACGCAGTATTTT. The rearrangement uses TRBV5-6 and TRBJ2-3; 9 bases fit TRBD1. Germline CDR1 is SGHDT and CDR2 is YYEEEE. This CDR3 has 16 amino acids. V was pared by 6 bases and J by 4 bases, with 12 bases of the junction left unmatched.

The chain recombines TRBV28 with TRBJ2-1, with D maybe TRBD1 (5 bases). The germline V gene encodes CDR1 MDHEN and CDR2 SYDVKM. Trimming took off 7 bases at V and 7 bases at J, with 14 bases between the two ends. CDR3 length: 13 residues. Here the CDR3 reads CASMAGRWNEQFF. DNA of the CDR3: TGTGCCAGCATGGCAGGGCGATGGAATGAGCAGTTCTTC.

V gene TRBV11-2 combines with J gene TRBJ1-1; D remains unclear. CDR3 size: 13 residues. Between the trimmed V and J ends, which lost 6 bases and 7 bases, there was a span of 15 bases. Per germline, CDR1 SGHAT and CDR2 FQNNGV. The chain's CDR3 is CASSAGIRDEAFF. Written as DNA, the CDR3 is TGTGCCAGCAGTGCGGGGATTCGGGATGAAGCTTTCTTT.

This clone has ten or more counts. The germline gene is not matched at one end of the junction; a read error may be the cause. The V call is TRBV7-7, the J call TRBJ1-6; D might be TRBD1 (5 bases). Germline V gene lookup returns CDR1 SSHAT and CDR2 FNYEAQ (reference sequence). The CDR3 totals 16 residues. CDR3 residues: CASSLGRGEENSPLHF. Here the CDR3 DNA reads TGTGCTAGCAGCTTAGGGAGGGGAGAGGAAAATTCACCCCTCCACTTT.

The rearrangement links TRBV10-3 to TRBJ1-3; D perhaps matches TRBD1 (6 bases). This CDR3 region has 16 residues. Germline CDR1 reads ENHRY; CDR2 reads SYGVKD. The germline V and J ends were trimmed by 1 base and 2 bases, with 12 bases remaining between them. This CDR3 is CAISEWAGVTGNTIYF. DNA for the CDR3: TGTGCCATCAGTGAGTGGGCAGGGGTGACTGGAAACACCATATATTTT.

The chain is built from TRBV28 and TRBJ2-4; D gene unclear. The CDR3 is 13 amino acids. In germline, CDR1 is MDHEN, CDR2 SYDVKM. Trimming removed 8 bases at V and 5 bases at J, with 13 bases between. In DNA, the CDR3 is TGTGCCAGCTTTAAATGGGGTGAAAACATTCAGTACTTC. Its translation: CASFKWGENIQYF.

This clone was picked up one time. V usage is TRBV4-3 and J usage is TRBJ1-2; D might be TRBD1 (5 bases). There are 16 residues in the CDR3. Germline values: CDR1 LGHNA, CDR2 YSLEER. Trimming took 1 base from V and 3 from J, leaving 15 bases between them. The DNA for the CDR3 is TGCGCCAGCAGCCAAGGAGGTGGAGGGACTCACTATGGCTACACCTTC. It is translated as CASSQGGGGTHYGYTF.

The genes are TRBV19 and TRBJ2-5, with 9 bases matching TRBD2. This CDR3 contains 15 residues. Germline values: CDR1 LNHDA, CDR2 SQIVND (reference sequence). Unmatched junction bases numbered 11, after V lost 7 bases and J lost 5 bases. The CDR3 loop is CASKGSSGRRETQYF. CDR3 in DNA: TGTGCCAGTAAGGGGTCCAGCGGGAGGAGGGAGACCCAGTACTTC.

This clone was detected only a few times. The V gene is TRBV5-1, the J gene TRBJ2-2; 7 nucleotides agree with TRBD1. This CDR3 region has 15 residues. With 7 bases clipped from V and 0 bases from J, the junction kept 6 bases outside the gene matches. CDR1 SGHRS and CDR2 YFSETQ come from the germline V gene. The CDR3: CASGETGTNTGELFF. CDR3 coding DNA: TGCGCCAGCGGCGAGACAGGGACGAACACCGGGGAGCTGTTTTTT.

V is TRBV28 and J is TRBJ1-1, with D possibly matching TRBD1 (5 bases). The CDR3 totals 16 residues. The germline gives CDR1 MDHEN, CDR2 SYDVKM. Trimming pared 4 bases from V and 0 bases from J, leaving 15 bases between. The CDR3 coding sequence is TGTGCCAGCAGTTCCCAGGGTCCCCAAATGAACACTGAAGCTTTCTTT. Protein sequence: CASSSQGPQMNTEAFF.